This TCR beta chain was captured in a study of T cell responses to AZD1222 COVID-19 vaccine. Study in general: Pooled samples include second doses given at about 4 or 12 weeks.

Germline values: CDR1 KGHSH, CDR2 LQKENI. CDR3 length: 16 amino acids. J gave up 3 bases and V 0 bases, and 4 bases lay outside the gene matches. Clones were read by immunoSEQ multiplex PCR, and TCRdb kept only the in-frame ones, dropping some. The sample includes 90,000 or so clones, about 87% of them seen just once. Notes on this clone: Its antigen is undetermined.

Study-wide results and caveats: Across the whole spike, CD4 TCRs peaked at regions 160-218 and 743-854. Only after the peak T cell response were repertoires sampled.

The rearrangement links TRBV18 to TRBJ2-2, with TRBD2 identical over 7 bases. This TCR was sampled from an adult in good health. Sample: peripheral blood, taken on day 0 of AZD1222 vaccination. The CDR3 reads CASSPPNAGDTGELFF. CDR3 DNA sequence: TGTGCCAGCTCACCACCCAACGCGGGAGACACCGGGGAGCTGTTTTTT.